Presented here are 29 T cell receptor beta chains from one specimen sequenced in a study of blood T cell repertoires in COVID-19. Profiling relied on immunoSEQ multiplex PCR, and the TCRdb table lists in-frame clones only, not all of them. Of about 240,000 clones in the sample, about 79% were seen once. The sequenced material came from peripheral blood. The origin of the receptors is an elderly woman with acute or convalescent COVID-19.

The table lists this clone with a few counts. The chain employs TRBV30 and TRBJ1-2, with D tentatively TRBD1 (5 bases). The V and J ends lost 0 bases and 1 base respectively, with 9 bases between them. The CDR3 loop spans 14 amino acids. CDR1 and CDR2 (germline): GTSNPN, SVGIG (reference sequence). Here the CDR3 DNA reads TGTGCCTGGAGTGTAACCAGGGTTAACTATGGCTACACCTTC. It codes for CAWSVTRVNYGYTF.

CDR3 loop: CSVKTGAEAFF. Written as DNA, the CDR3 is TGCAGCGTCAAGACAGGGGCTGAAGCTTTCTTT. The V and J genes are TRBV29-1 and TRBJ1-1, with 8 nucleotides matching TRBD1. Germline V gives CDR1 SQVTM, CDR2 ANQGSEA. V lost 6 bases, J lost 6 bases, and 3 bases stayed unmatched. CDR3 length equals 11 residues.

For the CDR3, the DNA is TGTGCCAGTAGTGACAGGGGATCTAGCACAGATACGCAGTATTTT. Translation: CASSDRGSSTDTQYF. The gene calls are TRBV19 and TRBJ2-3; 8 bases match TRBD1. The CDR3 sequence is 15 residues long. The V and J ends lost 5 bases and 0 bases, in that order; junction bases with no gene match: 4. Per the germline V gene, CDR1 is LNHDA and CDR2 is SQIVND (reference sequence).

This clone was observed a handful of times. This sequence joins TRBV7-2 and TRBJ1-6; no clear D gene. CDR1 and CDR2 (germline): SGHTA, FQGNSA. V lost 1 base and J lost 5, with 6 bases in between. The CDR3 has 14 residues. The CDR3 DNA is TGTGCCAGCAGCTTAGTGGCCGATAATTCACCCCTCCACTTT. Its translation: CASSLVADNSPLHF.

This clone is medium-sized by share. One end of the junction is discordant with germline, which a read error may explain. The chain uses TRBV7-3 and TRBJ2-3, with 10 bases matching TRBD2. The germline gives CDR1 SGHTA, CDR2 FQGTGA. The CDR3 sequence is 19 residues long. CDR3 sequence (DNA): TGTGCCAGCAGCCTAACGGCTAGCGGGGGCCAACTGCCCACAGATACGCAGTATTTT. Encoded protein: CASSLTASGGQLPTDTQYF.

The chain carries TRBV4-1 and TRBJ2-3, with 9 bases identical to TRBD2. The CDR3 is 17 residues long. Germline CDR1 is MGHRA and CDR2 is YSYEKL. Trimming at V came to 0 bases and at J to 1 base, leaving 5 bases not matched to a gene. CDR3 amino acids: CASSQDSLAGRTDTQYF. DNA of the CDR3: TGCGCCAGCAGCCAAGATTCCCTAGCGGGACGCACAGATACGCAGTATTTT.

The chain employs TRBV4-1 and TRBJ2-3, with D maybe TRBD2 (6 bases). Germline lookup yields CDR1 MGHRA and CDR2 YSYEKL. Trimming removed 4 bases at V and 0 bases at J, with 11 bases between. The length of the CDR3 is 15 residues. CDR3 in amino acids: CASSPAGVSTDTQYF. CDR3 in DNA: TGCGCCAGCAGCCCAGCGGGCGTAAGCACAGATACGCAGTATTTT.

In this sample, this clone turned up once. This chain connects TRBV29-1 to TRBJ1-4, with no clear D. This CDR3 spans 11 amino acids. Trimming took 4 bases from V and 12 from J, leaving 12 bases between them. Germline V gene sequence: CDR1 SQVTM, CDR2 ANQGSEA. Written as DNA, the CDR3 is TGCAGCGTTGCGTCGGAGTTAGAACTGTTTTTT. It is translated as CSVASELELFF.

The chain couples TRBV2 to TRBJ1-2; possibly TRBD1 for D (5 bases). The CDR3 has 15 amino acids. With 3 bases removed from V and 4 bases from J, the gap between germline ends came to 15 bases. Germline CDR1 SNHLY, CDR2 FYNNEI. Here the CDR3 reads CASSEGPGGFYGYTF. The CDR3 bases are TGTGCCAGCAGTGAGGGCCCCGGGGGATTCTATGGCTACACCTTC.

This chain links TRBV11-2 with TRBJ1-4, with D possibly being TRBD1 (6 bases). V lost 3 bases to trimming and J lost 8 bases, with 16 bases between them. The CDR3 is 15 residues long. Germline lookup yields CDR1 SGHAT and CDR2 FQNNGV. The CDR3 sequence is CASSFTGPGYEKLFF. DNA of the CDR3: TGTGCCAGCAGCTTTACAGGGCCTGGTTACGAAAAACTGTTTTTT.

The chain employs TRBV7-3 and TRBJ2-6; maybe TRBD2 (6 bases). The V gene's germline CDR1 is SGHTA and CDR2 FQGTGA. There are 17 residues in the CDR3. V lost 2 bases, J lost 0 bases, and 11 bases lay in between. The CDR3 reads CASSLAGLSSGANVLTF. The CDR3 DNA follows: TGTGCCAGCAGCTTAGCGGGACTCAGCTCTGGGGCCAACGTCCTGACTTTC.

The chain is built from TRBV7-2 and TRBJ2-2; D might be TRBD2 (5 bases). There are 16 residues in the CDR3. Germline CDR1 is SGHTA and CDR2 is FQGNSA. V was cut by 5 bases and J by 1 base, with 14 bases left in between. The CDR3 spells CASSLLGGRNTGELFF. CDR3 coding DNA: TGTGCCAGCAGCCTCCTGGGTGGGAGGAACACCGGGGAGCTGTTTTTT.

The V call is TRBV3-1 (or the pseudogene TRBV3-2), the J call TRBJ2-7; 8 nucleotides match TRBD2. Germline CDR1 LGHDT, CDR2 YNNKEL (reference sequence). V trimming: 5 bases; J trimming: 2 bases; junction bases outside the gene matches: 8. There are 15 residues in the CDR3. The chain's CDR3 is CASSRGKRGTYEQYF. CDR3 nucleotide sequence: TGTGCCAGCAGCAGGGGTAAGCGGGGGACCTACGAGCAGTACTTC.

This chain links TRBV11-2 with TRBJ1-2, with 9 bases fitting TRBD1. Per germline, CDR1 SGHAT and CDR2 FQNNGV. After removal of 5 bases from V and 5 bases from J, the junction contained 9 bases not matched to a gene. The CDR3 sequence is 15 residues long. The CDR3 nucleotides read TGTGCCAGCAGCCCGCCGGGACAGGGTCGGTATGGCTACACCTTC. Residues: CASSPPGQGRYGYTF.

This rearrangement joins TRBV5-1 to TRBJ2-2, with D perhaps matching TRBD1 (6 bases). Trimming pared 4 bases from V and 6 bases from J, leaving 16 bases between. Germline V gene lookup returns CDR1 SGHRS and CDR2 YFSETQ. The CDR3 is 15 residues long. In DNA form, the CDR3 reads TGCGCCAGCAGCCCCACGATACAGGGAGCCGGGGAGCTGTTTTTT. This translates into CASSPTIQGAGELFF.

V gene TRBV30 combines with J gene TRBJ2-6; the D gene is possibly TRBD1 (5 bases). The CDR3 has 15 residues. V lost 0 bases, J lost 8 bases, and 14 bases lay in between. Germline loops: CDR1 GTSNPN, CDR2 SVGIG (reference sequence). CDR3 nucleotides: TGTGCCTGGAGTGTATGGGGCTCCCTGACCAACGTCCTGACTTTC. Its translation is CAWSVWGSLTNVLTF.

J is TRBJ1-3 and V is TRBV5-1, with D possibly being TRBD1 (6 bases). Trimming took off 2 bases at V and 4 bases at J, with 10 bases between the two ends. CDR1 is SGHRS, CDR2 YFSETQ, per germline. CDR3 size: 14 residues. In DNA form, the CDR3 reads TGCGCCAGCAGCTTAGGGACACTCGGAAACACCATATATTTT. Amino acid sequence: CASSLGTLGNTIYF.

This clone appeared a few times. The CDR3 spells CASSPDTGPYGYTF. The DNA of the CDR3 is TGCGCCAGCAGCCCGGACACCGGTCCTTATGGCTACACCTTC. This sequence joins TRBV5-1 and TRBJ1-2, with D possibly TRBD1 on 5 matching bases. Trimming took 4 bases from V and 5 from J, leaving 15 bases between them. From germline, CDR1 is SGHRS and CDR2 YFSETQ. The CDR3 is made up of 14 amino acids.

The CDR3 DNA reads TGTGCCTGGGCCCCTGTGGCCTATGGCTACACCTTC. Its protein product is CAWAPVAYGYTF. This rearrangement joins TRBV30 to TRBJ1-2, with no clear D. The CDR3 is 12 residues long. Deletions cut 5 bases from V and 4 bases from J, with 11 bases between. Germline V gene data show CDR1 as GTSNPN and CDR2 as SVGIG (reference sequence).

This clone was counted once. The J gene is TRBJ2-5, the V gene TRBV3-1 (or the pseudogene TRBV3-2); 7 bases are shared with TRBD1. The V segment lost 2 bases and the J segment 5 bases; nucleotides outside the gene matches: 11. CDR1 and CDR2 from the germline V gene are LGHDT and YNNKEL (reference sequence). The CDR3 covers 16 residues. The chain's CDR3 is CASSQKTQGTGETQYF. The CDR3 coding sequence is TGTGCCAGCAGCCAAAAGACACAGGGGACGGGCGAGACCCAGTACTTC.

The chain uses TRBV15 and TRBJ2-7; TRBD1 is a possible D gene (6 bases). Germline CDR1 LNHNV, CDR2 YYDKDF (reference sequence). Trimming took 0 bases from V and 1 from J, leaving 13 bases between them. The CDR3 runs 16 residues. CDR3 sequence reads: CATSREGAQGSYEQYF. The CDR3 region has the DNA TGTGCCACCAGCAGAGAGGGGGCCCAGGGGTCCTACGAGCAGTACTTC.

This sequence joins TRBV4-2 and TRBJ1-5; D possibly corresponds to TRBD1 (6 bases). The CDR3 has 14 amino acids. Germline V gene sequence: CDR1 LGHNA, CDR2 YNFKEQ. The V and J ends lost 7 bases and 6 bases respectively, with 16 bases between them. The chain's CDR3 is CASTKRGEGQPQHF. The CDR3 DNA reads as TGTGCCAGCACCAAAAGGGGGGAGGGTCAGCCCCAGCATTTT.

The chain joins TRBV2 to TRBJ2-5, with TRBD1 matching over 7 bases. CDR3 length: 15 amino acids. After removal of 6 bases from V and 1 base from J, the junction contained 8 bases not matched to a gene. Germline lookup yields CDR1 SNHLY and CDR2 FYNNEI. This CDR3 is CASRTNRGPQETQYF. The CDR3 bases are TGTGCCAGCAGGACTAACAGGGGCCCCCAAGAGACCCAGTACTTC.

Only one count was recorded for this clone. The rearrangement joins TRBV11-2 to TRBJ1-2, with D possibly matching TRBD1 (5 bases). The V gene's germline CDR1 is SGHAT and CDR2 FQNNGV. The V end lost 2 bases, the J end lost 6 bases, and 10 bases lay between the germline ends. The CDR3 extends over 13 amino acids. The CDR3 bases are TGTGCCAGCAGCTTACCAGGGCGAGATGGCTACACCTTC. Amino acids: CASSLPGRDGYTF.

The chain's CDR3 is CASSQDYEGQGPYGYTF. The CDR3 DNA reads as TGCGCCAGCAGCCAAGATTATGAGGGACAGGGGCCGTATGGCTACACCTTC. The chain employs TRBV4-1 and TRBJ1-2; 10 nucleotides line up with TRBD1. Trimming at V came to 0 bases and at J to 5 bases, leaving 9 bases not matched to a gene. This CDR3 has 17 residues. The germline V gene has CDR1 MGHRA and CDR2 YSYEKL.

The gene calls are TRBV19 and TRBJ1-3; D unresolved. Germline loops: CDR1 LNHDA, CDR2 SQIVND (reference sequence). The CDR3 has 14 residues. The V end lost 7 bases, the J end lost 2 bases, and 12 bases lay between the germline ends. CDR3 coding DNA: TGTGCCAGTACCCGGGGAGGGACTGGAAACACCATATATTTT. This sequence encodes CASTRGGTGNTIYF. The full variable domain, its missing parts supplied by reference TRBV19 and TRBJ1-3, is DGGITQSPKYLFRKEGQNVTLSCEQNLNHDAMYWYRQDPGQGLRLIYYSQIVNDFQKGDIAEGYSVSREKKESFPLTVTSAQKNPTAFYLCASTRGGTGNTIYFGEGSWLTVV.

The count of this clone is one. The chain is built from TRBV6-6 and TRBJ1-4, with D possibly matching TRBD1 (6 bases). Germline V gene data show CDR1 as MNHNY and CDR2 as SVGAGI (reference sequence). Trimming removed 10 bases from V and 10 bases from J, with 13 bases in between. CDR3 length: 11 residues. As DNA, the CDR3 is TGTGCCATCTACAGGGACGGAAAACTGTTTTTT. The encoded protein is CAIYRDGKLFF.

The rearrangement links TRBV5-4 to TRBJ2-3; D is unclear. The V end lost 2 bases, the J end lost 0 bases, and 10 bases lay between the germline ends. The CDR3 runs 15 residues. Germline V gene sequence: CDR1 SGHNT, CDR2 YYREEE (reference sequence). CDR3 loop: CASSLDFSSTDTQYF. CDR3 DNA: TGTGCCAGCAGCTTAGACTTTTCTAGCACAGATACGCAGTATTTT. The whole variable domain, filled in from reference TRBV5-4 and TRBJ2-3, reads ETGVTQSPTHLIKTRGQQVTLRCSSQSGHNTVSWYQQALGQGPQFIFQYYREEENGRGNFPPRFSGLQFPNYSSELNVNALELDDSALYLCASSLDFSSTDTQYFGPGTRLTVL.

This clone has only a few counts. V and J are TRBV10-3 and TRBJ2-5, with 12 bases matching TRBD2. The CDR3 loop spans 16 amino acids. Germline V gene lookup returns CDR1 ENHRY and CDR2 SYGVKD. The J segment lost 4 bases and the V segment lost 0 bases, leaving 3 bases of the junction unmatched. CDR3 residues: CAISESKLAGGETQYF. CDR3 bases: TGTGCCATCAGTGAGTCGAAACTAGCGGGGGGAGAGACCCAGTACTTC.